A selection of T cell receptor beta chains follows, all from one sample in a study of blood T cell repertoires in COVID-19. Sequencing used immunoSEQ multiplex PCR; TCRdb keeps in-frame clones, though not all of them. Of about 220,000 clones listed, approximately 88% are singletons. Sequenced input: PBMCs or T cells enriched from blood (not recorded which). The receptors derive from a woman aged 35 to 49 with acute COVID-19. CDR3s include the opening cysteine and the closing phenylalanine or tryptophan. A D gene is named only where the DNA matches it firmly. The size entry is marked missing in some rows and otherwise reads once, few, many or a size class.

DNA: TGTGCCAGCACCCCTTTAGGGGGAGGCGGGGGGCAAGAGACCCAGTACTTC
CDR3: CASTPLGGGGGQETQYF
D: TRBD2
size: NA
V: TRBV9
J: TRBJ2-5

DNA: TGTGCCAGCAGCTTAGGGGGCTGGGACAGGAACAATGAGCAGTTCTTC
CDR3: CASSLGGWDRNNEQFF
D: TRBD1
size: NA
V: TRBV7-9
J: TRBJ2-1

DNA: TGTGCCAGCGCGACAGGGCTTAATTCACCCCTCCACTTT
CDR3: CASATGLNSPLHF
D: TRBD1
size: NA
V: TRBV5-8
J: TRBJ1-6

DNA: TGTGCCAGCAGCGTAGATCCCAGGGGGCGCCCAGATACGCAGTATTTT
CDR3: CASSVDPRGRPDTQYF
D: TRBD1
size: once
V: TRBV9
J: TRBJ2-3

DNA: TGTGCCAGTAGTATAGCCAGCGGGAGCATGGGGTACAATGAGCAGTTCTTC
CDR3: CASSIASGSMGYNEQFF
D: TRBD2
size: NA
V: TRBV19
J: TRBJ2-1

DNA: TGTGCCAGCAGTAAAAGTGGAACAGCTGGAAACACCATATATTTT
CDR3: CASSKSGTAGNTIYF
D: NA
size: NA
V: TRBV7-2
J: TRBJ1-3

DNA: TGTGCCAGCAGCTTCCTGGACGGGGGGAGCACAGATACGCAGTATTTT
CDR3: CASSFLDGGSTDTQYF
D: TRBD2
size: NA
V: TRBV7-9
J: TRBJ2-3

DNA: TGCGCCAGCAGCCGGGGACAGGGGCGTAGCACAGATACGCAGTATTTT
CDR3: CASSRGQGRSTDTQYF
D: TRBD1
size: NA
V: TRBV4-3
J: TRBJ2-3

DNA: TGTGCCAGCAGCCAGGGACTTAAAGAGACCCAGTACTTC
CDR3: CASSQGLKETQYF
D: NA
size: few
V: TRBV11-2
J: TRBJ2-5

DNA: TGTGCCAGCAGTGTGGAGGGTGAGTCCTACAATGAGCAGTTCTTC
CDR3: CASSVEGESYNEQFF
D: NA
size: NA
V: TRBV2
J: TRBJ2-1

DNA: TGTGCCAGTATCGGACAGGATTTGAATGAAAAACTGTTTTTT
CDR3: CASIGQDLNEKLFF
D: TRBD1
size: NA
V: TRBV7-9
J: TRBJ1-4

DNA: TGTGCCAGCACCGACGGGACAGAATATGGCTACACCTTC
CDR3: CASTDGTEYGYTF
D: TRBD1
size: NA
V: TRBV27
J: TRBJ1-2

DNA: TGTGCCAGCAGTTCTACGGGACTGACCTATGGCTACACCTTC
CDR3: CASSSTGLTYGYTF
D: NA
size: NA
V: TRBV28
J: TRBJ1-2

DNA: TGTGCCAGCAGCATAGGACAGGGGGTTGGAAACACCATATATTTT
CDR3: CASSIGQGVGNTIYF
D: TRBD1
size: NA
V: TRBV7-2
J: TRBJ1-3

DNA: TGTGCCAGCAGTTTAGCGGACAGCAATGAGCAGTTCTTC
CDR3: CASSLADSNEQFF
D: NA
size: NA
V: TRBV12-3/TRBV12-4
J: TRBJ2-1

DNA: TGCAGTGCAGTAACAGGGACCGAGCAGTACTTC
CDR3: CSAVTGTEQYF
D: NA
size: NA
V: TRBV20-1
J: TRBJ2-7

DNA: TGTGCCAGCAGCGGGGGGACAGCGGCTATCCATGGCTACGCCTTC
CDR3: CASSGGTAAIHGYAF
D: TRBD1
size: NA
V: TRBV7-9
J: TRBJ1-2

DNA: TGTGCCAGTAGTATAAGAAAGGGGGCGGGACTAGCGGGAGGGCCCAAATCCTACAATGAGCAGTTCTTC
CDR3: CASSIRKGAGLAGGPKSYNEQFF
D: TRBD2
size: NA
V: TRBV19
J: TRBJ2-1

DNA: TGTGCCTGGAGTGTATCGAGGTTGAACACTGAAGCTTTCTTT
CDR3: CAWSVSRLNTEAFF
D: NA
size: NA
V: TRBV30
J: TRBJ1-1

DNA: TGCGCCAGCAGCTTGTACGGGAGCGGAGAGACCCAGTACTTC
CDR3: CASSLYGSGETQYF
D: NA
size: NA
V: TRBV5-1
J: TRBJ2-5

DNA: TGTGCCAGCAGCTTAGATCGGGGGACAGGGCAAACCGGGGAGCTGTTTTTT
CDR3: CASSLDRGTGQTGELFF
D: TRBD1
size: NA
V: TRBV11-3
J: TRBJ2-2

DNA: TGCGCCAGCAACCTTCTACAGGGACGGGATGAGCAGTTCTTC
CDR3: CASNLLQGRDEQFF
D: NA
size: NA
V: TRBV10-2
J: TRBJ2-1

DNA: TGTGCCAGCAGCTTAGCCGCAGGGACTCTGAACACTGAAGCTTTCTTT
CDR3: CASSLAAGTLNTEAFF
D: NA
size: NA
V: TRBV11-2
J: TRBJ1-1

DNA: TGCGCCAGCAGCCAAGGTTTCCCTATGGCCGGGGAGCTGTTTTTT
CDR3: CASSQGFPMAGELFF
D: NA
size: NA
V: TRBV4-3
J: TRBJ2-2

DNA: TGTGCCAGCAGTACAGGGGGTGACTATGGCTACACCTTC
CDR3: CASSTGGDYGYTF
D: TRBD1
size: NA
V: TRBV6-5
J: TRBJ1-2

DNA: TGTGCCAGCAGCTTAGGAATGAACAAGAACTATGGCTACACCTTC
CDR3: CASSLGMNKNYGYTF
D: NA
size: NA
V: TRBV11-2
J: TRBJ1-2

DNA: TGTGCCAGCAGTGAAGATTTGGGCCTGTTTTCGGACACCGGGGAGCTGTTTTTT
CDR3: CASSEDLGLFSDTGELFF
D: NA
size: NA
V: TRBV6-1
J: TRBJ2-2

DNA: TGTGCCAGCAGCTTAGGGGGAGTGGGGTACAATGAGCAGTTCTTC
CDR3: CASSLGGVGYNEQFF
D: NA
size: NA
V: TRBV13
J: TRBJ2-1

DNA: TGTGCCAGCAGCTTAGCGCGGGGAAGATCAGATACGCAGTATTTT
CDR3: CASSLARGRSDTQYF
D: NA
size: NA
V: TRBV7-7
J: TRBJ2-3

DNA: TGTGCCAGCAGTAAAAGACAGGGAGCATTGACCGGGGAGCTGTTTTTT
CDR3: CASSKRQGALTGELFF
D: TRBD1
size: NA
V: TRBV2
J: TRBJ2-2

DNA: TGTGCCAGTACTCTTGGGAGTGGGACAGATACGCAGTATTTT
CDR3: CASTLGSGTDTQYF
D: NA
size: NA
V: TRBV10-3
J: TRBJ2-3

DNA: TGTGCCAGCAGCTTCGGGTTCTTGGGCTATGGCTACACCTTC
CDR3: CASSFGFLGYGYTF
D: NA
size: once
V: TRBV7-2
J: TRBJ1-2

DNA: TGTGCCAGCACAAAGGCGCAGGGGGTTGATGGCTACACCTTC
CDR3: CASTKAQGVDGYTF
D: TRBD1
size: NA
V: TRBV2
J: TRBJ1-2

DNA: TGTGCCAGCAGCTCACAGGGGCTCGACACCGGGGAGCTGTTTTTT
CDR3: CASSSQGLDTGELFF
D: TRBD1
size: NA
V: TRBV5-4
J: TRBJ2-2

DNA: TGTGCCAGCAGCTTAGTAGCAGGGCTTGCTTCACCCCTCCACTTT
CDR3: CASSLVAGLASPLHF
D: NA
size: NA
V: TRBV11-2
J: TRBJ1-6

DNA: TGTGCCAGCAGCCCGACAGGGGGCCCCCTCTATGGCTACACCTTC
CDR3: CASSPTGGPLYGYTF
D: TRBD1
size: NA
V: TRBV9
J: TRBJ1-2

DNA: TGTGCCAGTAGTATAGGGGGACTGGGATATGGCTACACCTTC
CDR3: CASSIGGLGYGYTF
D: NA
size: NA
V: TRBV19
J: TRBJ1-2

DNA: TGTGCCAGCAGCTTAGGGGCATCCTATAATTCACCCCTCCACTTT
CDR3: CASSLGASYNSPLHF
D: NA
size: once
V: TRBV5-8
J: TRBJ1-6

DNA: TGCGCCAGCAGCCAAGATCTACTAGCGGGGGGGCTCCAAGAGACCCAGTACTTC
CDR3: CASSQDLLAGGLQETQYF
D: TRBD2
size: NA
V: TRBV4-1
J: TRBJ2-5

DNA: TGTGCCAGCAGTGAATTATATTGGACTTCAAGCGTGCAAAGCAATCAGCCCCAGCATTTT
CDR3: CASSELYWTSSVQSNQPQHF
D: NA
size: NA
V: TRBV6-1
J: TRBJ1-5

DNA: TGTGCCAGCAGCTTGTCGGCTAGCGGGTACAATGAGCAGTTCTTC
CDR3: CASSLSASGYNEQFF
D: TRBD2
size: NA
V: TRBV5-5
J: TRBJ2-1

DNA: TGTGCCAGCAAAGGGCAGGGTCTCTCTGGAAACACCATATATTTT
CDR3: CASKGQGLSGNTIYF
D: NA
size: NA
V: TRBV28
J: TRBJ1-3

DNA: TGTGCCAGCAGCTTAGGGGGAGGGGGATCGACACCCCTCCACTTT
CDR3: CASSLGGGGSTPLHF
D: NA
size: NA
V: TRBV7-2
J: TRBJ1-6

DNA: TGTGCCAGCAGTTCGGACTGGAATTCACCCCTCCACTTT
CDR3: CASSSDWNSPLHF
D: NA
size: NA
V: TRBV6-6
J: TRBJ1-6

DNA: TGTGCCAGCAGACGGACTAGCGGGTCCTACAATGAGCAGTTCTTC
CDR3: CASRRTSGSYNEQFF
D: TRBD2
size: NA
V: TRBV6-5
J: TRBJ2-1

DNA: TGTGCCAGCTCACCACGAACGGTCGGGCGTGCAGGGGACCACGAGCAGTACTTC
CDR3: CASSPRTVGRAGDHEQYF
D: NA
size: NA
V: TRBV18
J: TRBJ2-7

DNA: TGCGCCAGCAGCTTGGCTCAGACTAAGATCTATGGCTACACCTTC
CDR3: CASSLAQTKIYGYTF
D: NA
size: NA
V: TRBV5-1
J: TRBJ1-2

DNA: TGTGCCTGGGTCGACACTTATGGCTACACCTTC
CDR3: CAWVDTYGYTF
D: NA
size: once
V: TRBV30
J: TRBJ1-2

DNA: TGTGCCAGCAAGGGGAACAGTCGCAATCAGCCCCAGCATTTT
CDR3: CASKGNSRNQPQHF
D: NA
size: few
V: TRBV2
J: TRBJ1-5

DNA: TGTGCCAGCGGGTTATTGACACAAAATTCACCCCTCCACTTT
CDR3: CASGLLTQNSPLHF
D: NA
size: NA
V: TRBV2
J: TRBJ1-6

DNA: TGTGCCAGCAGATTCCGGGACAGCTCCTACGAGCAGTACTTC
CDR3: CASRFRDSSYEQYF
D: TRBD1
size: NA
V: TRBV7-8
J: TRBJ2-7

DNA: TGTGCCAGCAGCCGAAGGGGGAGTACCTACAATGAGCAGTTCTTC
CDR3: CASSRRGSTYNEQFF
D: NA
size: NA
V: TRBV5-8
J: TRBJ2-1

DNA: TGCGCCAGCTACCTGGGTCAGGGTAACACCGGGGAGCTGTTTTTT
CDR3: CASYLGQGNTGELFF
D: NA
size: NA
V: TRBV5-1
J: TRBJ2-2

DNA: TGTGCCAGCAGCTTAGTCTACACCGGGGAGCTGTTTTTT
CDR3: CASSLVYTGELFF
D: NA
size: NA
V: TRBV7-2
J: TRBJ2-2

DNA: TGTGCCAGTAAACAGGGTGGCACAGATACGCAGTATTTT
CDR3: CASKQGGTDTQYF
D: NA
size: NA
V: TRBV19
J: TRBJ2-3

DNA: TGTGCCAGCAGCTTGGAACCGGGACAGGGGAATTCACCCCTCCACTTT
CDR3: CASSLEPGQGNSPLHF
D: TRBD1
size: NA
V: TRBV5-4
J: TRBJ1-6

DNA: TGTGCCAGCAGTTACGGGGGGGCAGGGCTCTACGAGCAGTACTTC
CDR3: CASSYGGAGLYEQYF
D: NA
size: once
V: TRBV6-5
J: TRBJ2-7

DNA: TGTGCCAGCAGCCGTACCGATCAGGGGGCGACGGGAAACACCATATATTTT
CDR3: CASSRTDQGATGNTIYF
D: TRBD1
size: NA
V: TRBV5-6
J: TRBJ1-3

DNA: TGTGCCAGCACCTACATTCACAGGGAAGACATTCAGTACTTC
CDR3: CASTYIHREDIQYF
D: NA
size: NA
V: TRBV2
J: TRBJ2-4

DNA: TGTGCCACCAGTGATCCTACAGGGTCGGAAAACAATGAGCAGTTCTTC
CDR3: CATSDPTGSENNEQFF
D: NA
size: NA
V: TRBV24-1
J: TRBJ2-1